This T cell receptor beta chain was captured in a study of T-cell reconstitution after alpha-beta-depleted transplantation in children. Study-wide points: Surviving recipient T cells and intrathymic progenitors accounted for some patients' high TCRbeta diversity at day 60. Expanded graft clones numbering several hundred reportedly gave rise to alpha-beta T cells about two months after transplant. At the one-year point after transplant, T-cell counts and TCRbeta diversity were found to come mostly from T cells that had been newly produced.

This clonotype was seen ten or more times. What it binds is not known. Unique molecular identifiers tagged the TCRbeta library. From the PCR reads, TCRdb called clonotypes with MiXCR, one entry per CDR3 protein. Of about 120,000 distinct CDR3 sequences in the sample, 10% are singletons; the top ten hold under 40%. Germline loops: CDR1 SGHKS, CDR2 YYEKEE (reference sequence). The length of the CDR3 is 16 residues. Trimming took off 4 bases at V and 4 bases at J, with 17 bases between the two ends. This sequence joins TRBV5-5 and TRBJ2-2; the D gene is possibly TRBD2 (6 bases). The source material was PBMCs, sampled before TCRalphabeta/CD19-depleted stem cell transplant. The sequence was obtained from a boy between 2 and 10 years old with acute lymphoblastic leukemia, due to receive a stem cell transplant. The CDR3 loop is CASSPFGGAGTGELFF. In DNA, the CDR3 is TGTGCCAGCAGCCCGTTTGGGGGAGCGGGCACCGGGGAGCTGTTTTTT.